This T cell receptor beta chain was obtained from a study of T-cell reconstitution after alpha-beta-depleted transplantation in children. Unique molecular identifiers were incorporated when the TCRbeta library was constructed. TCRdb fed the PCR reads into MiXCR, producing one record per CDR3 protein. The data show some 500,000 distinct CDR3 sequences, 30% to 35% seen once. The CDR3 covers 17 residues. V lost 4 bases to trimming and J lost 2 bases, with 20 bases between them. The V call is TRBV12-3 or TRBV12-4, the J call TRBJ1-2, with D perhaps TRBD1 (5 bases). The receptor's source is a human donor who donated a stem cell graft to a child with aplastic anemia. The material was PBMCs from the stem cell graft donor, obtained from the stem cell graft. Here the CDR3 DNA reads TGTGCCAGCAGTTCGAGGCGTGGGACCGGCAAAAACTATGGCTACACCTTC. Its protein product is CASSSRRGTGKNYGYTF.